Each of the 12 T cell receptor beta chains below was sequenced from the same sample in a study of CD8 T cells in ankylosing spondylitis. Study results and limitations: A TCR beta motif of about eight highly homologous variants appeared characteristic of ankylosing spondylitis blood.

Their target antigens are unknown. TCRdb redid the calling of the 5' RACE reads with MiXCR, one entry per CDR3 protein. The sample lists roughly 440,000 distinct CDR3 sequences, 15% to 20% occurring once. Specimen: blood, either unsorted or a sorted T cell fraction (not recorded which). All receptors derive from a male donor with ankylosing spondylitis.

There are a few counts of this clonotype. V gene TRBV3-1 combines with J gene TRBJ2-7, with no clear D. Trimming removed 4 bases at V and 3 bases at J, with 7 bases between. Germline-derived CDR1 and CDR2 are LGHDT and YNNKEL (reference sequence). CDR3 length: 12 residues. CDR3 DNA sequence: TGTGCCAGCAGCCCTGGATTCTACGAGCAGTACTTC. This translates into CASSPGFYEQYF.

This clonotype was picked up a small number of times. V and J are TRBV30 and TRBJ1-5, with D unclear. CDR1 and CDR2 (germline): GTSNPN, SVGIG (reference sequence). CDR3 length equals 14 residues. Trimming cost V 2 bases and J 3 bases, with 11 bases left between them. The CDR3, as DNA: TGTGCCTGGAGTTCCGGGCAGCCCAATCAGCCCCAGCATTTT. It yields the protein CAWSSGQPNQPQHF.

This clonotype was counted between two and nine times. The V gene is TRBV9, the J gene TRBJ1-3; D remains unclear. Germline loops: CDR1 SGDLS, CDR2 YYNGEE. V was clipped by 0 bases and J by 4 bases, with 8 bases between them. The CDR3 contains 14 residues. The CDR3 nucleotides read TGTGCCAGCAGCGTAGACCTTTCGGGAAACACCATATATTTT. Translated: CASSVDLSGNTIYF. Looking up the rest from reference TRBV9 and TRBJ1-3 gives the full variable domain: DSGVTQTPKHLITATGQRVTLRCSPRSGDLSVYWYQQSLDQGLQFLIQYYNGEERAKGNILERFSAQQFPDLHSELNLSSLELGDSALYFCASSVDLSGNTIYFGEGSWLTVV.

The chain combines TRBV12-3 or TRBV12-4 with TRBJ2-3; 9 nucleotides line up with TRBD1. This CDR3 is 17 amino acids long. The junction had 12 bases not matched to a gene; V was cut back by 3 bases and J by 5 bases. CDR3 sequence reads: CASSFDLVTGGIDTQYF. For the CDR3, the DNA is TGTGCCAGCAGTTTTGACCTGGTGACAGGGGGAATAGATACGCAGTATTTT.

This clonotype was recorded many times. The J gene is TRBJ1-6, the V gene TRBV12-3 or TRBV12-4; weak D call: TRBD1 (6 bases). This CDR3 has 14 amino acids. The V end lost 5 bases, the J end lost 6 bases, and 11 bases lay between the germline ends. The CDR3 region is CASSPTGGNSPLHF. For the CDR3, the DNA is TGTGCCAGCAGTCCGACAGGTGGTAATTCACCCCTCCACTTT.

This clonotype was recorded a few times. CDR3 amino acids: CSARDFARGSNEQFF. CDR3 coding DNA: TGCAGTGCTAGAGATTTTGCCCGAGGGAGCAATGAGCAGTTCTTC. The chain has TRBV20-1 and TRBJ2-1; the D gene is possibly TRBD2 (5 bases). This CDR3 comprises 15 residues. Trimming shortened V by 0 bases and J by 6 bases, and 15 bases separated the two germline ends. CDR1 is DFQATT, CDR2 SNEGSKA, per germline (reference sequence).

V gene TRBV20-1 combines with J gene TRBJ1-4, with D unresolved. The CDR3 is made up of 11 amino acids. Trimming took 1 base from V and 8 from J, leaving 5 bases between them. Per the germline V gene, CDR1 is DFQATT and CDR2 is SNEGSKA (reference sequence). The CDR3 nucleotides are TGCAGTGCTAGAGTCGGAGAAAAACTGTTTTTT. Translating gives CSARVGEKLFF.

This clonotype was recorded many times. This rearrangement joins TRBV4-1 to TRBJ2-2, with D maybe TRBD2 (6 bases). The germline V gene encodes CDR1 MGHRA and CDR2 YSYEKL. The CDR3 consists of 17 residues. V was shortened by 1 base and J by 6 bases, with 18 bases between the two germline ends. CDR3 DNA: TGCGCCAGCAGCCAAGCATTGGCGGGGAGTGGGTCCGGGGAGCTGTTTTTT. Its translation is CASSQALAGSGSGELFF.

This clonotype occurred many times. The chain joins TRBV6-2 or TRBV6-3 to TRBJ1-6; D is unresolved. The CDR3 runs to 14 residues. Trimming removed 5 bases at V and 7 bases at J, with 12 bases between. Germline loops: CDR1 MNHEY, CDR2 SVGEGT. The CDR3 coding sequence is TGTGCCAGCAGTGGCCCGCTTGAGAATTCACCCCTCCACTTT. Translated, it gives CASSGPLENSPLHF.

This clonotype was recorded many times. This rearrangement joins TRBV7-2 to TRBJ2-2; perhaps TRBD2 as D (6 bases). The CDR3 totals 15 residues. The germline CDR1 and CDR2 sequences are SGHTA and FQGNSA. V dropped 1 base and J dropped 4 bases, with 10 bases sitting between them. The CDR3 sequence is CASSLVLAGTGELFF. The CDR3 DNA reads TGTGCCAGCAGCTTAGTACTAGCTGGCACCGGGGAGCTGTTTTTT.

This clonotype has a count of ten or more. The J gene is TRBJ1-1, the V gene TRBV12-3 or TRBV12-4, with D maybe TRBD1 (5 bases). The CDR3 covers 14 residues. V lost 5 bases to trimming and J lost 1 base, with 11 bases between them. This chain's CDR3 is CASSQGLGNTEAFF. The DNA for the CDR3 is TGTGCCAGCAGTCAGGGTCTGGGGAACACTGAAGCTTTCTTT.

The chain is built from TRBV7-2 and TRBJ2-2; tentative D call: TRBD1 (5 bases). The CDR3 runs to 15 residues. The ends were cut back, 0 bases at V and 6 bases at J, with 11 bases in the middle. CDR1 is SGHTA and CDR2 is FQGNSA in the germline V gene. The CDR3 loop reads CASSLALGAAGELFF. The CDR3 coding sequence is TGTGCCAGCAGCTTAGCGTTAGGGGCGGCCGGGGAGCTGTTTTTT.